This TCR beta chain was found in a study of blood T cell repertoires in COVID-19. Cohort placement rested on clinical history that participants reported themselves. Some clones are missing from TCRdb's copy, which holds only in-frame ones; the method was immunoSEQ multiplex PCR. Seen here are some 250,000 clones, roughly 91% observed once, and the top ten hold 3% to 4%. This TCR derives from a young woman with acute COVID-19. Sequenced input: PBMCs or T cells enriched from blood (not recorded which).

The CDR3 region has the DNA TGTGCCAGCAGTTTCTTAGGGACAGGGGAGAGAGTTGGTCAGCCCCAGCATTTT. This sequence encodes CASSFLGTGERVGQPQHF. The V and J genes are TRBV6-2 or TRBV6-3 and TRBJ1-5, with 10 bases aligning to TRBD1. V shed 4 bases and J 6 bases; nucleotides not matched to a gene: 15. Germline V CDR1 and CDR2: MNHEY, SVGEGT. This CDR3 is built from 18 residues.